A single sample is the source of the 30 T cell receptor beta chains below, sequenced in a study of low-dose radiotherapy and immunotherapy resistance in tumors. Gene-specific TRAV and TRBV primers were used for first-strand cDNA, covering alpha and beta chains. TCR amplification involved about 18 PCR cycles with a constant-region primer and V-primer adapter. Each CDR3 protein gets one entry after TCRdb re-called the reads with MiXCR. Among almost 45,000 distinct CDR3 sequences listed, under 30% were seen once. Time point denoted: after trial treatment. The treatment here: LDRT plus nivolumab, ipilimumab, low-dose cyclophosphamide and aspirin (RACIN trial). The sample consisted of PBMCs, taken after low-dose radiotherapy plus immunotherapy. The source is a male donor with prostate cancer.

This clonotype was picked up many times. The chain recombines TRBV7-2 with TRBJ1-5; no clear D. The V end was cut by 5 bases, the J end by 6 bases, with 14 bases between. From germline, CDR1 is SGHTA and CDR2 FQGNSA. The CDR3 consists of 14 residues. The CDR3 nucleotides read TGTGCCAGCAGCCCCGGGATGGGAAGTCAGCCCCAGCATTTT. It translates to CASSPGMGSQPQHF.

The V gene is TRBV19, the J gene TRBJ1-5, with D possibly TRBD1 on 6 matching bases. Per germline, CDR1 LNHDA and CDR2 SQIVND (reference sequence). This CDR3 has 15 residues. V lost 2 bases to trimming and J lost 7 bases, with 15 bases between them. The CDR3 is CASSIRGPLEQPQHF. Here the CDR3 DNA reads TGTGCCAGTAGTATACGGGGGCCCCTCGAGCAGCCCCAGCATTTT.

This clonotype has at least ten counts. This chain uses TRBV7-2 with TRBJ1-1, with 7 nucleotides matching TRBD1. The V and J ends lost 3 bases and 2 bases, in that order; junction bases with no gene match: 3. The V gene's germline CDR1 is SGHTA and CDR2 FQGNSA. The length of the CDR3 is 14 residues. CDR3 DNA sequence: TGTGCCAGCAGCTTCGGGACAGCTAACACTGAAGCTTTCTTT. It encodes CASSFGTANTEAFF.

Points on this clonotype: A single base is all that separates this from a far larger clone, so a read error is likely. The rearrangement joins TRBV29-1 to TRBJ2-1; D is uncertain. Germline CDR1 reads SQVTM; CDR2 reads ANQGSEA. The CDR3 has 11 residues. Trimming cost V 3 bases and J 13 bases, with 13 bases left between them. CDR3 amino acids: CSVDRKETQFF. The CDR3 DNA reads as TGCAGCGTTGACAGGAAAGAGACCCAGTTCTTC.

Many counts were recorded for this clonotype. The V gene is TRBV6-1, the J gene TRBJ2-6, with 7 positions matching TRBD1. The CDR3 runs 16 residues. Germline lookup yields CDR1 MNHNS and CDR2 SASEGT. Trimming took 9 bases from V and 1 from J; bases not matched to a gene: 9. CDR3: CASRTGFRSGANVLTF. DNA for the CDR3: TGTGCCAGTCGGACAGGCTTTAGGTCTGGGGCCAACGTCCTGACTTTC.

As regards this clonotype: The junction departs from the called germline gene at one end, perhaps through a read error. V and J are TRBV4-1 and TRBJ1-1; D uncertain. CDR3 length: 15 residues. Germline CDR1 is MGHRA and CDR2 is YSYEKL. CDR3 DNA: TGTGCCAGCAGCGCCTCGGGAGCGTTGAACACTGAAGCTTTCTTT. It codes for CASSASGALNTEAFF.

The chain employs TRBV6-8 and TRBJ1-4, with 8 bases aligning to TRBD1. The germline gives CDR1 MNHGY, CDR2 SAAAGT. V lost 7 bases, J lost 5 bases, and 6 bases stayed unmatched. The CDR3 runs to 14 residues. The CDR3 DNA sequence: TGTGCCAGCACCCTACAGGGGGGGAATGAAAAACTGTTTTTT. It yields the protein CASTLQGGNEKLFF.

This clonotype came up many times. CDR3 in amino acids: CASSLEGPLSGANVLTF. In DNA, the CDR3 is TGCGCCAGCAGCCTCGAGGGCCCCCTATCTGGGGCCAACGTCCTGACTTTC. The rearrangement links TRBV5-1 to TRBJ2-6; maybe TRBD2 (5 bases). The CDR3 extends over 17 amino acids. V dropped 4 bases and J dropped 1 base, with 15 bases sitting between them. Germline CDR1 reads SGHRS; CDR2 reads YFSETQ. The variable domain in full, completed from reference TRBV5-1 and TRBJ2-6, reads KAGVTQTPRYLIKTRGQQVTLSCSPISGHRSVSWYQQTPGQGLQFLFEYFSETQRNKGNFPGRFSGRQFSNSRSEMNVSTLELGDSALYLCASSLEGPLSGANVLTFGAGSRLTVL.

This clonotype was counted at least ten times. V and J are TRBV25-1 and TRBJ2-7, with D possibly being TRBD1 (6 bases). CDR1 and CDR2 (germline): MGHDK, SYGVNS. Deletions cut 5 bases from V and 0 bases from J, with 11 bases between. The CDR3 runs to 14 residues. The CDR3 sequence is CASSNRDTSYEQYF. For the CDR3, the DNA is TGTGCCAGCAGTAACCGGGACACCTCCTACGAGCAGTACTTC.

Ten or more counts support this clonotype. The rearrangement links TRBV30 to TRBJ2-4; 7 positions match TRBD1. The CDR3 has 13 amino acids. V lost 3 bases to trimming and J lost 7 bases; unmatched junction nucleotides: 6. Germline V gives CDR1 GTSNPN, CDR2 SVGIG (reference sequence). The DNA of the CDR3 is TGTGCCTGGAGCTCGCAGGGGGTGAACATTCAGTACTTC. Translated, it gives CAWSSQGVNIQYF.

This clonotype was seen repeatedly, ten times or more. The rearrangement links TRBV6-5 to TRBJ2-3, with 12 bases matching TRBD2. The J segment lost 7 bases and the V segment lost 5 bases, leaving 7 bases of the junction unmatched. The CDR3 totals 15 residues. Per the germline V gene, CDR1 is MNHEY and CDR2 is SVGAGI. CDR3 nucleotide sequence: TGTGCCAGCAGTGAGACTAGCGGGAGATTGAATACGCAGTATTTT. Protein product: CASSETSGRLNTQYF.

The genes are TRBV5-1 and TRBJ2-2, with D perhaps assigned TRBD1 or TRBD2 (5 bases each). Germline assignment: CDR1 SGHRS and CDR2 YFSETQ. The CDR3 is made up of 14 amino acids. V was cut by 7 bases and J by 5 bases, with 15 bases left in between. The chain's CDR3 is CASLGLEGTGELFF. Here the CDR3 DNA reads TGCGCCAGCCTGGGGCTAGAGGGAACCGGGGAGCTGTTTTTT.

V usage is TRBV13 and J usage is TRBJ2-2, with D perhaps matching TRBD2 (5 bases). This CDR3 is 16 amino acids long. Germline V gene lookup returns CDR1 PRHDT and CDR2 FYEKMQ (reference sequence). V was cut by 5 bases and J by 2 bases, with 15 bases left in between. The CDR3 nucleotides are TGTGCCAGCAGCCTCCGGGCCGGGATCAACACCGGGGAGCTGTTTTTT. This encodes CASSLRAGINTGELFF. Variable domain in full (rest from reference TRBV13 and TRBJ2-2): AAGVIQSPRHLIKEKRETATLKCYPIPRHDTVYWYQQGPGQDPQFLISFYEKMQSDKGSIPDRFSAQQFSDYHSELNMSSLELGDSALYFCASSLRAGINTGELFFGEGSRLTVL.

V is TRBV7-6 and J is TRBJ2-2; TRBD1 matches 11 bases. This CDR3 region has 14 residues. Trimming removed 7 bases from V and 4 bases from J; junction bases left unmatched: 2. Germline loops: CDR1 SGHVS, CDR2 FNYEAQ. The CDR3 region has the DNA TGTGCCAGCACCGGGACAGGGGGCACCGGGGAGCTGTTTTTT. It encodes CASTGTGGTGELFF.

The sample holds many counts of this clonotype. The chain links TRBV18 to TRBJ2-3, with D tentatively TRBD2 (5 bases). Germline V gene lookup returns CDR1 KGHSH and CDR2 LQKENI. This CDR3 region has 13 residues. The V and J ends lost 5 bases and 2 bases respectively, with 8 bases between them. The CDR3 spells CASSTRDTDTQYF. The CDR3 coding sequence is TGTGCCAGCTCAACCCGGGACACAGATACGCAGTATTTT.

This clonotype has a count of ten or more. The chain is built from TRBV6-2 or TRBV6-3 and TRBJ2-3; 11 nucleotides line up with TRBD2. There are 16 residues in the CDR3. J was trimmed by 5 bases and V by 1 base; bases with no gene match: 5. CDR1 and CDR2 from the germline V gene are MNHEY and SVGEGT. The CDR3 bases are TGTGCCAGCAGTTACTTTCCCGGACTAGCGGGAGATACGCAGTATTTT. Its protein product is CASSYFPGLAGDTQYF.

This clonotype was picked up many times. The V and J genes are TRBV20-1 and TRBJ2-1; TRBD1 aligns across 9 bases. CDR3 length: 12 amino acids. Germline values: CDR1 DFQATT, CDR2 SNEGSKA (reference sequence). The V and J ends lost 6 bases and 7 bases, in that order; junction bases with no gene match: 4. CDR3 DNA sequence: TGCAGTGCGCCGGACAGGGGAAATGAGCAGTTCTTC. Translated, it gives CSAPDRGNEQFF.

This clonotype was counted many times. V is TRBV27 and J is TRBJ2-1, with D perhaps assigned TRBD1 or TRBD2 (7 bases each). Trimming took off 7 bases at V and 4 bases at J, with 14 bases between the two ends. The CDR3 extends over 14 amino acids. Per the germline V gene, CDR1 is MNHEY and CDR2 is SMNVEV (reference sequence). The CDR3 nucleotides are TGTGCCAGCACCGGGGGGACAGAATACAATGAGCAGTTCTTC. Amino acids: CASTGGTEYNEQFF.

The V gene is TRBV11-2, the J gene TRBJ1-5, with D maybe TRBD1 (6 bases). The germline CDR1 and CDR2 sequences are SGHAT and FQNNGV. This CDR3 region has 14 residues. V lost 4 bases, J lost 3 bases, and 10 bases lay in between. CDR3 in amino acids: CASSSRGPNQPQHF. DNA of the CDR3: TGTGCCAGCAGCTCCCGGGGGCCCAATCAGCCCCAGCATTTT.

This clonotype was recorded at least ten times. The CDR3 nucleotides read TGTGCCAGCAGTTACCCGGGACAGGGGGCCGCTGAAGCTTTCTTT. Residues: CASSYPGQGAAEAFF. This chain connects TRBV6-2 or TRBV6-3 to TRBJ1-1, with 12 bases matching TRBD1. CDR3 size: 15 residues. Germline CDR1 is MNHEY and CDR2 is SVGEGT. The trim removed 2 bases at V and 6 bases at J, leaving 4 bases unmatched.

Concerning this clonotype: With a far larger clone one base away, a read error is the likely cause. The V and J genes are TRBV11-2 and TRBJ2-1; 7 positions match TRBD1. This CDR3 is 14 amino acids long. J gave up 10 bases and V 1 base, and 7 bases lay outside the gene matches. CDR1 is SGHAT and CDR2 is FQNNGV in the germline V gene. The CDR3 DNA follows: TGTGCCAGCAGCTTAGTCGGGCAGGGGGACGAGCAGTTCTTC. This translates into CASSLVGQGDEQFF.

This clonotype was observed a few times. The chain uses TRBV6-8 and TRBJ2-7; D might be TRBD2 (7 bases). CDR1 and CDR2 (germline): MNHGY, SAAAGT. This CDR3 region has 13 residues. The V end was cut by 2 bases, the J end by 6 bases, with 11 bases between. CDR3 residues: CASSYKGGGEQYF. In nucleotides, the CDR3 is TGTGCCAGCAGTTACAAGGGGGGGGGCGAGCAGTACTTC.

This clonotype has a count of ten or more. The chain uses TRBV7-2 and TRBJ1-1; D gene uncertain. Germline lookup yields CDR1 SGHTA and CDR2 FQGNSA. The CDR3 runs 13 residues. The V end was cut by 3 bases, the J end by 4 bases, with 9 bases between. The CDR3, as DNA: TGTGCCAGCAGCTTTGGATTTGGCACTGAAGCTTTCTTT. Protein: CASSFGFGTEAFF.

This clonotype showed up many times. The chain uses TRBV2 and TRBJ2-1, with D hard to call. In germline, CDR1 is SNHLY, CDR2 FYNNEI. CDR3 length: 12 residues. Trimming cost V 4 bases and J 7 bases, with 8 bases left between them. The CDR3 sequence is CASSGGRNEQFF. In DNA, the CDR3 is TGTGCCAGCAGTGGAGGAAGAAATGAGCAGTTCTTC.

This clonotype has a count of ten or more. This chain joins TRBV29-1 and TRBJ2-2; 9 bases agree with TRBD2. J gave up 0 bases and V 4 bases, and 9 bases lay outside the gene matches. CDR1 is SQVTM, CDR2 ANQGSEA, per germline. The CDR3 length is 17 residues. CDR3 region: CSVAGTSKNSNTGELFF. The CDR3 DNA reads TGCAGCGTTGCCGGGACTAGCAAGAACTCGAACACCGGGGAGCTGTTTTTT.

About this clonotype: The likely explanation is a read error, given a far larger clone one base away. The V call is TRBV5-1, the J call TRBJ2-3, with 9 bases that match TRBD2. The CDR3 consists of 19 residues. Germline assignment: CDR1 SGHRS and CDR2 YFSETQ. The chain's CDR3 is CASSSQTGVAGDLPDTQYF. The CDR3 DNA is TGTGCCAGCAGCTCTCAAACGGGAGTAGCGGGGGATTTACCAGATACGCAGTATTTT.

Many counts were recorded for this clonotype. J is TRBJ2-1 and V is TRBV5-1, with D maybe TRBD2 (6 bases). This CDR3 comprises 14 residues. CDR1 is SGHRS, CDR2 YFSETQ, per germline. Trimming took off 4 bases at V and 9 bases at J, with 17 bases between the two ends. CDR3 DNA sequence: TGCGCCAGCAGCAGAGGGACTGCTCAGTCTGAGCAGTTCTTC. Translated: CASSRGTAQSEQFF.

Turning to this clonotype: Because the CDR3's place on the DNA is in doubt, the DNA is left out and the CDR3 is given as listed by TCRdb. The CDR3 protein is CASSPGTASGELFFFFF. V gene TRBV5-4 combines with J gene TRBJ2-2; the DNA was not used to check the table's D call, TRBD1. Termini included, the CDR3 measures 17 amino acids. CDR1 SGHNT and CDR2 YYREEE come from the germline V gene (reference sequence).

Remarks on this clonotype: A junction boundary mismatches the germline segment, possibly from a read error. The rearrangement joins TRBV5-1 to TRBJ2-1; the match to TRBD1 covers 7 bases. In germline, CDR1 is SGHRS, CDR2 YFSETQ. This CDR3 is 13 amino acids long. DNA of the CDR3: TGCGCCAGTAGCTCGGTACAGGGGTATGAGCAGTTCTTC. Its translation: CASSSVQGYEQFF.

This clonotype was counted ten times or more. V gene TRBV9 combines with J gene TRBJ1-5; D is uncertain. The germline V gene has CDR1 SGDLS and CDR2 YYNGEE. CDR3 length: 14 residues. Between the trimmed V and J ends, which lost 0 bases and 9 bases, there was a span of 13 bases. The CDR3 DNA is TGTGCCAGCAGCGTAGAAGCCTCTATGGGGCCCCAGCATTTT. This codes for CASSVEASMGPQHF.